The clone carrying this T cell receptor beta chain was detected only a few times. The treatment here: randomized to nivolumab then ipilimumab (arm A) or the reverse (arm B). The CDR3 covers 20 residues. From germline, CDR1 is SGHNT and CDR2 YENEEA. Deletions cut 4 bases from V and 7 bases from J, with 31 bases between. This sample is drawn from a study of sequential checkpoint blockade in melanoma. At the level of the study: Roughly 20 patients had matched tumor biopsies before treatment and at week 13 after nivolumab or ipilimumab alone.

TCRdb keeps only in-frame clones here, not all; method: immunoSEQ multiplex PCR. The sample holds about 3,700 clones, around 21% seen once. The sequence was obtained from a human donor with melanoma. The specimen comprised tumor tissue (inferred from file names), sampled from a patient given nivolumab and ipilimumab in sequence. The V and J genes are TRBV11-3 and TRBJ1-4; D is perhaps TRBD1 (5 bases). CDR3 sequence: CASSSITGVSQMGRSEKLFF. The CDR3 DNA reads TGTGCCAGCAGCTCGATCACGGGGGTATCCCAGATGGGTAGGAGTGAAAAACTGTTTTTT.